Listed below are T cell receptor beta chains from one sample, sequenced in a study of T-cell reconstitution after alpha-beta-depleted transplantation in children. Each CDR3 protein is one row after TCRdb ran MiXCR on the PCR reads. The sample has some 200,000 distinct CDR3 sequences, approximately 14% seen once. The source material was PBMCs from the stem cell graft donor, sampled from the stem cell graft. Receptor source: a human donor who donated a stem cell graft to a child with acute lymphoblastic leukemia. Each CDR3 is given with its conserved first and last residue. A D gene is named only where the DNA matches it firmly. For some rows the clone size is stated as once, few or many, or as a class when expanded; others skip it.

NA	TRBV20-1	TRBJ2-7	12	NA	CSARVGGGGQYF	TGCAGTGCTAGAGTAGGCGGGGGCGGGCAGTACTTC
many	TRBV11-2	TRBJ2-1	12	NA	CASSSPGDEQFF	TGTGCCAGCTCTTCTCCAGGGGATGAGCAGTTCTTC
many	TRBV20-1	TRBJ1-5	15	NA	CSARVAGEVNQPQHF	TGCAGTGCTAGAGTAGCCGGGGAGGTTAATCAGCCCCAGCATTTT
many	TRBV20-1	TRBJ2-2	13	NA	CSAPAESAGELFF	TGCAGTGCTCCTGCAGAGTCGGCCGGGGAGCTGTTTTTT
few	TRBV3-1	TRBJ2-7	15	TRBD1	CASSPSDRGQGEQYF	TGTGCCAGCAGCCCCTCGGACAGGGGACAAGGAGAGCAGTACTTC
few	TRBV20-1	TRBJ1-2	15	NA	CSAPLEQGVRYGYTF	TGCAGTGCCCCCCTAGAGCAGGGCGTGAGATATGGCTACACCTTC
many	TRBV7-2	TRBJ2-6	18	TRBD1	CASSFPDRGYSGANVLTF	TGTGCCAGCAGCTTCCCAGACAGGGGGTACTCTGGGGCCAACGTCCTGACTTTC
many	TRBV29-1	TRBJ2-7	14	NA	CSAGTGMGAYEQYF	TGCAGCGCGGGTACCGGGATGGGAGCCTACGAGCAGTACTTC
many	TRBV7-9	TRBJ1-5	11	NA	CASGRDQPQHF	TGTGCCAGCGGGAGGGATCAGCCCCAGCATTTT
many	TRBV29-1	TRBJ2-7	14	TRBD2	CSAELAGGSYEQYF	TGCAGCGCCGAACTAGCGGGAGGCTCCTACGAGCAGTACTTC
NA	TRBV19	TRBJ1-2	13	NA	CASSRGTEGGYTF	TGTGCCAGTAGTCGAGGAACAGAAGGGGGCTACACCTTC
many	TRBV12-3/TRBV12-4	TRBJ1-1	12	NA	CASSLELTEAFF	TGTGCCAGCAGTTTAGAATTGACTGAAGCTTTCTTT
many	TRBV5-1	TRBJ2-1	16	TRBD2	CASSLSSGRVDDEQFF	TGCGCCAGCAGCTTGTCTAGCGGGAGGGTTGACGATGAGCAGTTCTTC